This TCR beta chain was profiled in a study of blood T cell repertoires in COVID-19. Study summary: Specimens from acute and convalescent COVID-19 originated in the United States, Italy and Spain.

Profiled with immunoSEQ multiplex PCR; TCRdb holds only in-frame clones, not every one. The sample has 43,000 or so clones, around 90% seen once. There are 14 residues in the CDR3. V lost 6 bases to trimming and J lost 1 base, with 12 bases between them. Germline values: CDR1 SGHTA, CDR2 FQGTGA. The TCR originated in a woman aged 80 or over with active COVID-19. Sequencing was done on a sample of peripheral blood. The chain employs TRBV7-3 and TRBJ1-1, with a possible D match to TRBD1 (5 bases). The DNA of the CDR3 is TGTGCCAGCAGTTCCGACGGGGGGAACACTGAAGCTTTCTTT. This sequence encodes CASSSDGGNTEAFF.